This section outlines one T cell receptor (beta chain) sequence together with its context. Its antigen is not identified. This CDR3 spans 16 amino acids. Looked up from germline, CDR1 is SGHAT and CDR2 is FQDESV (reference sequence). The V segment lost 11 bases and the J segment 0 bases; nucleotides outside the gene matches: 12. Genomic DNA was employed as the template in profiling TCR beta VDJ and CDR3. Using its own MiXCR run on the reads, TCRdb lists one record per CDR3 protein. The sample lists more than 15,000 distinct CDR3 sequences, 30% to 45% seen once, with 80% to 90% in the top ten. These data originate in a study of CD8+CD57+ T cells in acquired aplastic anemia. Whole-study findings and limits: Diversity was reduced in patient CD8+CD57+ cells relative to total CD4+ and CD8+ pools.

Those patients picked for sequencing had displayed CD8+CD57+ cell expansion on flow cytometry. Each patient carried a diagnosis of severe acquired aplastic anemia. Patients had not yet gotten any therapy when their blood was taken for sampling. This sequence originates from a human donor with aplastic anemia. Sequenced material: CD8+CD57+ T cells sorted from PBMCs. Subset indicated: bead-enriched CD8+CD57+ effector memory T cells from SAA patients. This chain joins TRBV11-1 and TRBJ2-2; 7 bases fit TRBD1. The CDR3 DNA reads as TGTGCCTGCGAGTCAGGGGGACCGCCGAACACCGGGGAGCTGTTTTTT. This translates into CACESGGPPNTGELFF.